Below, 3 T cell receptor beta chains from the same sample are listed, as sequenced in a study of blood T cell repertoires in COVID-19. TCRdb keeps only in-frame clones here, not all; method: immunoSEQ multiplex PCR. In the table there are some 490,000 clones, 75% to 90% of which are singletons. The material sequenced was peripheral blood. These receptors all stem from a human donor in a cohort sampled during active COVID-19.

This clone was observed a single time. V gene TRBV2 combines with J gene TRBJ2-2; possible D gene TRBD1, 6 bases. The germline CDR1 and CDR2 sequences are SNHLY and FYNNEI. With 9 bases removed from V and 2 bases from J, the gap between germline ends came to 13 bases. The CDR3 spans 14 residues. The CDR3 region has the DNA TGTGCCAGAAGCGTAGGGGGTAACACCGGGGAGCTGTTTTTT. Encoded protein: CARSVGGNTGELFF.

The chain combines TRBV19 with TRBJ1-4, with 7 bases fitting TRBD1. This CDR3 is built from 14 residues. The germline CDR1 and CDR2 sequences are LNHDA and SQIVND (reference sequence). The trim removed 5 bases at V and 8 bases at J, leaving 8 bases unmatched. CDR3 DNA: TGTGCCAGTAGTGCCCGGGACAGTGGCGAAAAACTGTTTTTT. Its translation: CASSARDSGEKLFF.

This clone was observed once. This chain connects TRBV18 to TRBJ2-7; TRBD1 matches at 7 bases. The CDR3 runs to 15 residues. With 2 bases clipped from V and 0 bases from J, the junction kept 4 bases outside the gene matches. CDR1 and CDR2 from the germline V gene are KGHSH and LQKENI. CDR3 sequence reads: CASSPGQANSYEQYF. The CDR3 DNA is TGTGCCAGCTCACCAGGACAGGCGAACTCCTACGAGCAGTACTTC.